This T cell receptor (beta chain) was observed in a study of PD-L1 blockade in urothelial cancer. For this clone: Its antigen remains unknown.

Assay used: immunoSEQ multiplex PCR; TCRdb lists only in-frame clones, some missing. Of some 110,000 clones in the sample, around nine tenths were seen once. Described time point: peripheral blood 6 weeks after treatment start. Findings and limits, study-wide: The study found that durable-benefit patients expanded tumor-associated blood clones more at 3 weeks.

Per the germline V gene, CDR1 is MNHEY and CDR2 is SVGAGI. Trimming took 0 bases from V and 4 from J; bases not matched to a gene: 8. The CDR3 is 16 residues long. The source material was PBMCs, sampled around atezolizumab (anti-PD-L1) treatment. The V call is TRBV6-5, the J call TRBJ1-1, with 7 positions matching TRBD1. The TCR was taken from a man in his sixties with urothelial cancer. The CDR3, as DNA: TGTGCCAGCAGTTACTCTGTGACAGGGCTGGTCACTGAAGCTTTCTTT. This gives the protein CASSYSVTGLVTEAFF.